The 10 T cell receptor beta chains below were found in one sample sequenced in a study of blood T cell repertoires in COVID-19 (dated by TCRdb to 2020 to 2022). Library preparation employed the immunoSEQ multiplex PCR assay. In TCRdb, the immuneACCESS table is reduced to in-frame sequences with V and J assigned. These tables do not hold every clone; where another copy was compared, an unresolved V gene accounts for under half, and the others remain unexplained. For this sample the table gives about 130,000 clones, of which approximately 85% were detected only once. The top ten clones comprise roughly 4.5% of the sample. The sequenced sample was peripheral blood. The receptors originated from a human donor in a cohort sampled during active COVID-19.

This chain connects TRBV11-2 to TRBJ2-7, with TRBD1 matching 8 bases. V shed 4 bases, J shed 5 bases, and the junction held 7 bases outside the gene matches. This CDR3 spans 14 amino acids. Germline loops: CDR1 SGHAT, CDR2 FQNNGV. CDR3 in DNA: TGTGCCAGCAGCTCCAACAGGGGGAGACACGAGCAGTACTTC. This translates into CASSSNRGRHEQYF.

This chain links TRBV19 with TRBJ1-5; D is uncertain. CDR1 is LNHDA, CDR2 SQIVND, per germline (reference sequence). The CDR3 extends over 12 amino acids. V was clipped by 7 bases and J by 6 bases, with 10 bases between them. CDR3 protein: CASNAGLQPQHF. As DNA, the CDR3 is TGTGCCAGTAATGCAGGTCTTCAGCCCCAGCATTTT. The full variable domain, in which reference TRBV19 and TRBJ1-5 provide the parts outside the CDR3, is DGGITQSPKYLFRKEGQNVTLSCEQNLNHDAMYWYRQDPGQGLRLIYYSQIVNDFQKGDIAEGYSVSREKKESFPLTVTSAQKNPTAFYLCASNAGLQPQHFGDGTRLSIL.

This clone has only one observation. The chain has TRBV7-9 and TRBJ2-1, with D possibly matching TRBD2 (6 bases). Germline CDR1 reads SEHNR; CDR2 reads FQNEAQ (reference sequence). The CDR3 consists of 14 residues. The ends were cut back, 4 bases at V and 5 bases at J, with 12 bases in the middle. The CDR3 DNA reads TGTGCCAGCAGCTACGGGGTAGCGGACAATGAGCAGTTCTTC. Translated, it gives CASSYGVADNEQFF.

The V gene is TRBV19, the J gene TRBJ1-6, with D tentatively TRBD1 (5 bases). CDR1 is LNHDA, CDR2 SQIVND, per germline (reference sequence). This CDR3 is 14 amino acids long. V shed 2 bases and J shed 10 bases, with 12 bases lying between them. Here the CDR3 reads CASSITRVGSPLHF. The CDR3 DNA follows: TGTGCCAGTAGTATAACCAGGGTTGGGTCACCCCTCCACTTT.

The V gene is TRBV7-2, the J gene TRBJ2-1, with TRBD2 matching 11 bases. Germline V gene lookup returns CDR1 SGHTA and CDR2 FQGNSA. The ends lost 5 bases at V and 6 bases at J; junction bases unmatched: 9. The CDR3 is 16 residues long. The CDR3 DNA is TGTGCCAGCAGCCCCAATGTAGCGGGGGGGTCCAATGAGCAGTTCTTC. This translates into CASSPNVAGGSNEQFF.

Remarks on this clone: Other DNA variants within this sample encode the same CDR3. The V call is TRBV19, the J call TRBJ1-3; D is undetermined. The CDR3 runs to 14 residues. Germline CDR1 is LNHDA and CDR2 is SQIVND (reference sequence). V was trimmed by 2 bases and J by 1 base, leaving 6 bases between them. The CDR3 nucleotides read TGTGCCAGTAGTATAAGAGGGTCTGGAAACACCATATATTTT. Protein product: CASSIRGSGNTIYF.

The CDR3 DNA is TGTGCCAGCAGCCAAGGGGTTAGCCCCGGGGAGCTGTTTTTT. Protein product: CASSQGVSPGELFF. J is TRBJ2-2 and V is TRBV3-1 (or the pseudogene TRBV3-2); D is uncertain. The CDR3 is 14 amino acids. Germline assignment: CDR1 LGHDT and CDR2 YNNKEL (reference sequence). The germline V and J ends were trimmed by 1 base and 6 bases, with 9 bases remaining between them.

The V gene is TRBV7-9, the J gene TRBJ2-7; 9 nucleotides line up with TRBD1. The germline V gene encodes CDR1 SEHNR and CDR2 FQNEAQ (reference sequence). The CDR3 runs to 16 residues. The V and J ends lost 1 base and 5 bases, in that order; junction bases with no gene match: 9. This chain's CDR3 is CASSLGWGQGDHEQYF. Written as DNA, the CDR3 is TGTGCCAGCAGCTTAGGATGGGGACAGGGTGACCACGAGCAGTACTTC.

The CDR3: CASSEPLAGDTEAFF. CDR3 in DNA: TGTGCCAGCAGTGAACCCCTGGCGGGCGACACTGAAGCTTTCTTT. The J gene is TRBJ1-1, the V gene TRBV25-1; D gene uncertain. The germline gives CDR1 MGHDK, CDR2 SYGVNS. CDR3 length: 15 residues. The V and J ends lost 2 bases and 3 bases respectively, with 13 bases between them.

This chain joins TRBV7-2 and TRBJ1-2, with 7 bases lining up with TRBD1. The J segment lost 8 bases and the V segment lost 4 bases, leaving 13 bases of the junction unmatched. Germline V gene sequence: CDR1 SGHTA, CDR2 FQGNSA. The CDR3 runs to 15 residues. The chain's CDR3 is CASSSLGPRQGGYTF. CDR3 nucleotides: TGTGCCAGCAGCTCGCTAGGCCCGCGACAGGGAGGCTACACCTTC.